Below are 7 T cell receptor beta chains sequenced from a single sample in a study of lung T cells in sarcoidosis with Löfgren's syndrome. MiXCR was run by TCRdb on the reads, yielding one entry per CDR3 protein. The sample contains around 2,000 distinct CDR3 sequences, over 15% of which appear only once. The material sequenced was CD4+ T cells from bronchoalveolar lavage. The receptors were gathered from a human donor with sarcoidosis (Löfgren's syndrome or another form), or a control subject (not recorded which).

J is TRBJ2-7 and V is TRBV27; TRBD2 matches at 12 bases. The CDR3 is made up of 16 amino acids. The V gene's germline CDR1 is MNHEY and CDR2 SMNVEV (reference sequence). The trim removed 9 bases at V and 3 bases at J, leaving 12 bases unmatched. Here the CDR3 reads CASRMASGGVLYEQYF. In DNA form, the CDR3 reads TGTGCCAGTAGAATGGCTAGCGGGGGGGTCCTCTACGAGCAGTACTTC.

This clonotype appeared many times. The rearrangement uses TRBV10-3 and TRBJ2-2; D perhaps matches TRBD1 (6 bases). Germline lookup yields CDR1 ENHRY and CDR2 SYGVKD. The CDR3 totals 14 residues. Deletions cut 7 bases from V and 5 bases from J, with 14 bases between. The CDR3 here is CAITLTGRTGELFF. The CDR3 bases are TGTGCCATCACCCTAACAGGGAGAACCGGGGAGCTGTTTTTT.

The chain carries TRBV3-1 and TRBJ1-3; D gene uncertain. Germline CDR1 LGHDT, CDR2 YNNKEL (reference sequence). This CDR3 region has 16 residues. V was clipped by 1 base and J by 0 bases, with 10 bases between them. CDR3 sequence (DNA): TGTGCCAGCAGCCAAGGCACAGTGATCTCTGGAAACACCATATATTTT. Its translation is CASSQGTVISGNTIYF.

By share, this clonotype counts as medium-sized (0.01 to 0.1%). The chain combines TRBV14 with TRBJ2-7; possibly TRBD2 for D (5 bases). Trimming cost V 4 bases and J 2 bases, with 9 bases left between them. Germline values: CDR1 SGHDN, CDR2 FVKESK. CDR3 length: 13 amino acids. CDR3 sequence: CASSLYGTYEQYF. The CDR3 nucleotides are TGTGCCAGCAGCCTTTACGGGACCTACGAGCAGTACTTC.

By frequency in the sample, this clonotype is medium-sized. V and J are TRBV6-7 and TRBJ1-1; 9 bases agree with TRBD1. TRBV6-7 is classed as an ORF, of uncertain function. This CDR3 has 13 residues. With 6 bases clipped from V and 7 bases from J, the junction kept 6 bases outside the gene matches. The chain's CDR3 is CASRHRGHLEAFF. CDR3 bases: TGTGCCAGCAGACACAGGGGGCACCTTGAAGCTTTCTTT.

This clonotype was picked up many times. This chain links TRBV5-1 with TRBJ2-5, with D possibly TRBD1 on 6 matching bases. Germline CDR1 SGHRS, CDR2 YFSETQ. This CDR3 is 13 amino acids long. V shed 0 bases and J shed 4 bases, with 7 bases lying between them. The CDR3 nucleotides are TGCGCCAGCAGCTTGGAGGACAGAGAGACCCAGTACTTC. Protein sequence: CASSLEDRETQYF.

This clonotype was seen ten or more times. CDR3 in DNA: TGTGCCAGCAGCTCGATACCAGGGGCGACAGGCTACACCTTC. Protein sequence: CASSSIPGATGYTF. The genes are TRBV7-9 and TRBJ1-2, with D tentatively TRBD1 (6 bases). Trimming took off 4 bases at V and 8 bases at J, with 17 bases between the two ends. There are 14 residues in the CDR3. CDR1 is SEHNR and CDR2 is FQNEAQ in the germline V gene (reference sequence).